The clone carrying this T cell receptor beta chain was observed at least ten times. The data are from a study of T-cell memory formation after mild COVID-19. The CDR3 is 20 residues long. Per the germline V gene, CDR1 is SGHAT and CDR2 is FQNNGV. With 3 bases clipped from V and 0 bases from J, the junction kept 14 bases outside the gene matches. MiXCR, run by TCRdb on the 5' RACE reads, gives a single entry per CDR3 protein. The data contain hundreds of thousands of distinct CDR3 sequences, about 16% of them singletons. The sequenced material came from PBMCs or a T cell subset sorted from them (not recorded which). This clonotype was sampled from a young man who had mild COVID-19 (a few samples of this study predate the infection). Cell type and time point are not known. V and J are TRBV11-2 and TRBJ2-3; 11 bases are a match to TRBD2. The CDR3 region is CASSFRLSPGLAESTDTQYF. CDR3 bases: TGTGCCAGCAGCTTCCGCCTTTCACCGGGACTAGCGGAGAGCACAGATACGCAGTATTTT.